The 10 T cell receptor beta chains below all came from one sample that was sequenced in a study of T cell repertoires in cytomegalovirus infection. TCRdb re-analysed the reads in MiXCR, keeping a single row per CDR3 protein. The top ten hold 20% to 30% of the sample, which has 560,000 or so distinct CDR3 sequences, approximately 15% seen once. The source material was CD8+ T cells from PBMCs. Every receptor here comes from a human donor in good health (CMV status not recorded). Some clones in this sample may be carry-over from other donors' samples.

The table lists this clonotype with many counts. The V call is TRBV30, the J call TRBJ1-1; D is undetermined. The CDR3 is 13 amino acids. V was shortened by 0 bases and J by 2 bases, with 7 bases between the two germline ends. Germline CDR1 reads GTSNPN; CDR2 reads SVGIG (reference sequence). In DNA, the CDR3 is TGTGCCTGGAGTGTAGTGACTAACACTGAAGCTTTCTTT. Translating it yields CAWSVVTNTEAFF.

Turning to this clonotype: This may be a read error: a much more frequent sequence differs by one nucleotide. V is TRBV7-9 and J is TRBJ1-3, with 7 bases matching TRBD1. Germline V gene data show CDR1 as SEHNR and CDR2 as FQNEAQ (reference sequence). The CDR3 is 14 residues long. The CDR3 spells CVSSGTGDGNTIYF. The CDR3 nucleotides read TGTGTCAGCAGCGGTACAGGGGACGGAAACACCATATATTTT.

This CDR3 reads CASSQSFTGMNTEAFF. The DNA of the CDR3 is TGCGCCAGCAGCCAGTCATTTACAGGAATGAACACTGAAGCTTTCTTT. V is TRBV4-1 and J is TRBJ1-1, with D possibly matching TRBD1 (5 bases). The V and J ends lost 3 bases and 0 bases respectively, with 14 bases between them. Germline V lookup: CDR1 MGHRA, CDR2 YSYEKL. This CDR3 has 16 amino acids.

This clonotype was counted many times. The CDR3 DNA sequence: TGTGCCAGCAGTTACTCAGTCCTGATGAACACTGAAGCTTTCTTT. Encoded protein: CASSYSVLMNTEAFF. The chain links TRBV6-6 to TRBJ1-1; D gene unclear. Germline assignment: CDR1 MNHNY and CDR2 SVGAGI (reference sequence). V shed 0 bases and J shed 0 bases, with 8 bases lying between them. This CDR3 is built from 15 residues.

The chain carries TRBV29-1 and TRBJ2-7; D gene ambiguous. The length of the CDR3 is 15 residues. V was pared by 2 bases and J by 4 bases, with 18 bases between. The germline gives CDR1 SQVTM, CDR2 ANQGSEA. Here the CDR3 DNA reads TGCAGCGTTGAATCTCCACTCGACACGGAGTACGAGCAGTACTTC. It specifies CSVESPLDTEYEQYF.

The sample holds many counts of this clonotype. The V call is TRBV12-3 or TRBV12-4, the J call TRBJ1-6; unclear D gene. The CDR3 is 14 amino acids. V gave up 5 bases and J gave up 8 bases, with 13 bases separating them. CDR3: CASSRPHWDSPLHF. The CDR3 DNA follows: TGTGCCAGCAGTCGACCCCATTGGGATTCACCCCTCCACTTT.

Note on this clonotype: Being one base from a much bigger clone, this may be a read error. The rearrangement joins TRBV10-2 to TRBJ1-2; 7 bases line up with TRBD1. The germline CDR1 and CDR2 sequences are WSHSY and SAAADI. The CDR3 is 12 amino acids. CDR3 residues: CASGDRAISYTF. CDR3 in DNA: TGCGCCAGCGGTGACAGGGCTATCAGCTACACCTTC.

This clonotype was counted at least ten times. The gene calls are TRBV7-9 and TRBJ1-2; D is undetermined. In germline, CDR1 is SEHNR, CDR2 FQNEAQ (reference sequence). This CDR3 comprises 14 residues. The V gene lost 4 bases and the J gene lost 5 bases, with 14 bases spanning the gap. The DNA for the CDR3 is TGTGCCAGCAGCTCTCCCACCGTTCAGTATGGCTACACCTTC. Its translation: CASSSPTVQYGYTF.

A few counts support this clonotype. The chain carries TRBV5-1 and TRBJ2-1; 11 bases line up with TRBD1. This CDR3 is 17 amino acids long. With 4 bases clipped from V and 4 bases from J, the junction kept 10 bases outside the gene matches. Germline lookup yields CDR1 SGHRS and CDR2 YFSETQ. The CDR3 DNA reads as TGCGCCAGCAGCCGGACAGGGGGCACTCCGCAATACAATGAGCAGTTCTTC. Its protein product is CASSRTGGTPQYNEQFF.

This clonotype has just a few counts. The V call is TRBV19, the J call TRBJ1-5; D is unresolved. This CDR3 spans 15 amino acids. The germline CDR1 and CDR2 sequences are LNHDA and SQIVND (reference sequence). The V and J ends lost 5 bases and 6 bases respectively, with 17 bases between them. The CDR3 coding sequence is TGTGCCAGTAGTCCCCCGGAGCTTCACCCTCAGCCCCAGCATTTT. Encoded protein: CASSPPELHPQPQHF.